The 29 T cell receptor beta chains given below trace back to one sample, sequenced in a study of T cells in women clearing cervical HPV infection. Generated by immunoSEQ multiplex PCR, the TCRdb table keeps only in-frame clones and is missing some. This sample's clone table lists roughly 35,000 clones. Sequencing input: blood buffy coat. The receptors shown here come from a woman aged 18 to 75 with a cervical HPV16 infection that either progressed to CIN3+ or cleared (not recorded which).

CDR3 region: CASRGTGLDQPQHF. Partial CDR3 DNA: TGTGCCAGCAGGGGGACAGGGCTTGATCAGCCC. V and J are TRBV7-2 and TRBJ1-5; 9 nucleotides agree with TRBD1. From the germline J gene comes the end of the CDR3, since the read stops 3 residues before it. This CDR3 is built from 14 residues. Losses at the gene ends were 6 bases for V and 5 bases for J; bases not matched to a gene: 5. Germline CDR1 and CDR2: SGHTA and FQGNSA.

Details on this clone: The CDR3 is cut off 3 residues early in the read; its end comes from the germline J gene. The chain links TRBV5-1 to TRBJ2-7, with 7 bases that match TRBD2. J was trimmed by 0 bases and V by 2 bases; bases with no gene match: 5. CDR1 is SGHRS, CDR2 YFSETQ, per germline. The CDR3 loop spans 15 amino acids. Incomplete CDR3 DNA: TGCGCCAGCAGCTTTGGAGCGGGAACCTCCTACGAG. Protein sequence: CASSFGAGTSYE. The full CDR3 protein reads CASSFGAGTSYEQYF.

A word on this clone: The read terminates 3 residues before the CDR3 end, so the remaining end is supplied by the germline J gene. This chain links TRBV20-1 with TRBJ2-1, with D uncertain. The CDR3 extends over 13 amino acids. Germline-derived CDR1 and CDR2 are DFQATT and SNEGSKA (reference sequence). Trimming removed 6 bases from V and 4 bases from J, with 13 bases in between. The CDR3 region is CSALSTLYNEQFF. The covered CDR3 bases are TGCAGTGCCCTAAGCACCCTTTACAATGAG.

To note about this clone: The CDR3 goes on 3 residues after the read ends, and that part is filled in from the germline J gene. The chain couples TRBV30 to TRBJ2-2; TRBD1 is a possible D gene (6 bases). This CDR3 region has 14 residues. The V gene lost 2 bases and the J gene lost 3 bases, with 10 bases spanning the gap. The germline gives CDR1 GTSNPN, CDR2 SVGIG (reference sequence). The CDR3 is CAWSTGIHTGELFF. The sequenced part of the CDR3 DNA is TGTGCCTGGAGTACAGGGATCCACACCGGGGAG. The variable domain in full, completed from reference TRBV30 and TRBJ2-2, reads SQTIHQWPATLVQPVGSPLSLECTVEGTSNPNLYWYRQAAGRGLQLLFYSVGIGQISSEVPQNLSASRPQDRQFILSSKKLLLSDSGFYLCAWSTGIHTGELFFGEGSRLTVL.

A note on this clone: The read stops 3 residues short of the end of the CDR3; the missing end is completed from the germline J gene. The chain uses TRBV20-1 and TRBJ2-7; D perhaps matches TRBD2 (6 bases). Germline CDR1 reads DFQATT; CDR2 reads SNEGSKA (reference sequence). V was shortened by 6 bases and J by 3 bases, with 12 bases between the two germline ends. The CDR3 covers 12 residues. The CDR3: CSAKPGGYEQYF. The DNA read from the CDR3 is TGCAGTGCCAAACCCGGGGGCTACGAG.

Incomplete CDR3 DNA: TGCAGTGCTAGAGACTTCAGGGGGGACCGCTCTGGGGCCAACGTA. This sequence encodes CSARDFRGDRSGANV. The complete CDR3 reads CSARDFRGDRSGANVLFF. This chain connects TRBV20-1 to TRBJ1-4; 7 bases map to TRBD1. The CDR3 end is not reached by the read, which stops 3 residues before it; the germline J gene fills it in. The length of the CDR3 is 18 residues. Germline lookup yields CDR1 DFQATT and CDR2 SNEGSKA (reference sequence).

A word on this clone: The read gets to within 3 residues of the CDR3 end, and the germline J gene fills in the rest. The chain is built from TRBV2 and TRBJ1-2; no clear D. Per germline, CDR1 SNHLY and CDR2 FYNNEI. The length of the CDR3 is 15 residues. The CDR3 bases that were read are TGTGCCAGCAGTGTCGAGGGTCTAGCTTCCTACGAC. Protein sequence: CASSVEGLASYD. The CDR3 in its entirety is CASSVEGLASYDYTF.

Details on this clone: Coverage ceases 3 residues before the CDR3 finishes, and the germline J gene fills in the end. The chain employs TRBV11-2 and TRBJ1-6, with D maybe TRBD1 (5 bases). The length of the CDR3 is 15 residues. V was pared by 4 bases and J by 7 bases, with 14 bases between. The germline V gene has CDR1 SGHAT and CDR2 FQNNGV. CDR3: CASSSQGTPNSPLHF. The covered CDR3 bases are TGTGCCAGCAGCTCTCAGGGTACCCCCAATTCACCC. The entire variable domain, with the rest obtained from reference TRBV11-2 and TRBJ1-6, is as follows: EAGVAQSPRYKIIEKRQSVAFWCNPISGHATLYWYQQILGQGPKLLIQFQNNGVVDDSQLPKDRFSAERLKGVDSTLKIQPAKLEDSAVYLCASSSQGTPNSPLHFGNGTRLTVT.

The DNA read from the CDR3 is TGCGCCAGCAACCGGGACAGGGATTCACCC. Its translation: CASNRDRDSP. The entire CDR3 protein is CASNRDRDSPLHF. The chain uses TRBV5-1 and TRBJ1-6; TRBD1 agrees at 9 bases. The read comes to an end 3 residues before the CDR3 does, leaving the germline J gene to fill in the end. Germline-derived CDR1 and CDR2 are SGHRS and YFSETQ. This CDR3 region has 13 residues. The V gene end was trimmed by 6 bases and the J gene end by 8 bases; junction bases not matched to a gene: 3.

In the case of this clone: The CDR3 extends 3 residues past the end of the read, so its final part is completed from the germline J gene. The chain carries TRBV18 and TRBJ2-1; 9 bases are shared with TRBD1. Trimming took 3 bases from V and 9 from J; bases not matched to a gene: 6. The CDR3 is 14 amino acids. CDR1 is KGHSH, CDR2 LQKENI, per germline. CDR3 in amino acids: CASSPRTGAGEQFF. The DNA read from the CDR3 is TGTGCCAGCTCACCGCGGACAGGGGCAGGTGAG.

As concerns this clone: The read terminates 3 residues before the CDR3 end, so the remaining end is supplied by the germline J gene. The chain has TRBV30 and TRBJ1-5, with TRBD1 identical over 8 bases. The trim removed 1 base at V and 1 base at J, leaving 3 bases unmatched. The CDR3 sequence is 15 residues long. Germline V CDR1 and CDR2: GTSNPN, SVGIG (reference sequence). Here the CDR3 reads CAWSARTGSNQPQHF. The sequenced CDR3 bases are TGTGCCTGGAGTGCCCGGACAGGGAGCAATCAGCCC.

Details on this clone: The CDR3 end falls 3 residues outside the read, so it is completed with the germline J gene. The V call is TRBV2, the J call TRBJ2-2; no definite D call. Between the trimmed V and J ends, which lost 2 bases and 3 bases, there was a span of 7 bases. Germline V gives CDR1 SNHLY, CDR2 FYNNEI. The CDR3 is made up of 14 amino acids. The sequenced part of the CDR3 DNA is TGTGCCAGCAGTGAAAACCGGGACACCGGGGAG. Residues: CASSENRDTGE. The whole CDR3 sequence reads CASSENRDTGELFF.

For this clone: The read gets to within 3 residues of the CDR3 end, and the germline J gene fills in the rest. The V and J genes are TRBV5-1 and TRBJ2-1; D might be TRBD1 (6 bases). The CDR3 spans 16 residues. The germline V and J ends were trimmed by 0 bases and 2 bases, with 12 bases remaining between them. Germline V CDR1 and CDR2: SGHRS, YFSETQ. CDR3 sequence: CASSLGGGSTYNEQFF. CDR3 bases read: TGCGCCAGCAGCTTGGGAGGGGGATCTACCTACAATGAG. The full variable domain, its missing parts supplied by reference TRBV5-1 and TRBJ2-1, is KAGVTQTPRYLIKTRGQQVTLSCSPISGHRSVSWYQQTPGQGLQFLFEYFSETQRNKGNFPGRFSGRQFSNSRSEMNVSTLELGDSALYLCASSLGGGSTYNEQFFGPGTRLTVL.

As to this clone: The read comes to an end 3 residues before the CDR3 does, leaving the germline J gene to fill in the end. The chain links TRBV10-3 to TRBJ1-2; D remains ambiguous. V was cut by 5 bases and J by 2 bases, with 9 bases left in between. The CDR3 loop spans 13 amino acids. Germline CDR1 is ENHRY and CDR2 is SYGVKD. The part of the CDR3 DNA that was read is TGTGCCATCAGTACGGTGTACAACTATGGC. This codes for CAISTVYNYG. The complete CDR3 reads CAISTVYNYGYTF.

With respect to this clone: The CDR3 end lies 3 residues beyond the end of the read and is filled in from the germline J gene. The rearrangement links TRBV5-4 to TRBJ1-1; D possibly corresponds to TRBD1 (6 bases). From germline, CDR1 is SGHNT and CDR2 YYREEE (reference sequence). The CDR3 is 14 amino acids. V lost 4 bases and J lost 0, with 10 bases in between. Here the CDR3 reads CASSLDRMNTEAFF. CDR3 bases read: TGTGCCAGCAGCCTTGACAGGATGAACACTGAA.

In the case of this clone: The read ends 3 residues early relative to the CDR3; the germline J gene fills the gap. The chain carries TRBV11-3 and TRBJ2-3; D is uncertain. V lost 5 bases and J 4 bases, leaving 7 bases between the germline ends. The CDR3 loop spans 12 amino acids. CDR1 is SGHNT and CDR2 is YENEEA in the germline V gene. The CDR3 protein is CASSHIPDTQYF. The covered CDR3 bases are TGTGCCAGCAGCCACATTCCAGATACG.

Turning to this clone: At one of its ends the junction is not consistent with the germline gene, which may arise from a read error. Read sequence stops 3 residues before the CDR3 end, and the germline J gene provides the missing end. The gene calls are TRBV19 and TRBJ1-5; 11 bases line up with TRBD1. Per germline, CDR1 LNHDA and CDR2 SQIVND (reference sequence). CDR3 length: 15 residues. CDR3 sequence: CASNPDRGRNQPQHF. The sequenced CDR3 bases are TGTGCCAGTAACCCGGACAGGGGGCGCAACCAGCCC.

Note on this clone: The read terminates 3 residues ahead of where the CDR3 ends, so the germline J gene completes it. The V call is TRBV20-1, the J call TRBJ2-5; 14 bases fit TRBD2. The CDR3 sequence is 14 residues long. In germline, CDR1 is DFQATT, CDR2 SNEGSKA (reference sequence). J lost 6 bases, V lost 5 bases, and 5 bases had no gene match. The DNA read from the CDR3 is TGCAGTGCTGTGACTAGCGGGGGGGCGAAGACC. The encoded protein is CSAVTSGGAKT. The entire CDR3 is CSAVTSGGAKTQYF.

Note on this clone: The read ends 3 residues before the CDR3 terminus; that terminus is restored from the germline J gene. The chain carries TRBV28 and TRBJ2-5, with TRBD2 identical over 8 bases. The CDR3 has 14 residues. Per germline, CDR1 MDHEN and CDR2 SYDVKM. Trimming cost V 7 bases and J 1 base; bases outside gene matches: 5. The DNA read from the CDR3 is TGTGCCAGCAATGAAGCGGGAGTCCAAGAGACC. It codes for CASNEAGVQET. The whole CDR3 sequence is CASNEAGVQETQYF. Full variable domain (outside the CDR3, taken from reference TRBV28 and TRBJ2-5): DVKVTQSSRYLVKRTGEKVFLECVQDMDHENMFWYRQDPGLGLRLIYFSYDVKMKEKGDIPEGYSVSREKKERFSLILESASTNQTSMYLCASNEAGVQETQYFGPGTRLLVL.

Points on this clone: The read comes to an end 3 residues before the CDR3 does, leaving the germline J gene to fill in the end. The chain carries TRBV5-1 and TRBJ2-4; perhaps TRBD1 as D (5 bases). There are 13 residues in the CDR3. Deletions cut 3 bases from V and 6 bases from J, with 10 bases between. CDR1 and CDR2 from the germline V gene are SGHRS and YFSETQ. CDR3 amino acids: CASSSNDRNIQYF. The CDR3 bases that were read are TGCGCCAGCAGCTCCAACGACAGAAACATT.

As for this clone: The sequence runs out 3 residues before the end of the CDR3; the remainder is reconstructed from the germline J gene. The chain couples TRBV28 to TRBJ1-1, with D possibly matching TRBD1 (6 bases). The CDR3 loop spans 14 amino acids. Germline V gene sequence: CDR1 MDHEN, CDR2 SYDVKM. The CDR3 is CASSLGGASQVAFF. The DNA read from the CDR3 is TGTGCCAGCAGTTTAGGGGGGGCGAGTCAGGTA. Together with reference TRBV28 and TRBJ1-1, the CDR3 gives the full variable domain: DVKVTQSSRYLVKRTGEKVFLECVQDMDHENMFWYRQDPGLGLRLIYFSYDVKMKEKGDIPEGYSVSREKKERFSLILESASTNQTSMYLCASSLGGASQVAFFGQGTRLTVV.

The CDR3: CASSARDRVNSPLFF. The part of the CDR3 DNA that was read is TGTGCCAGCAGTGCCCGGGACAGGGTTAATTCACCG. This sequence joins TRBV6-4 and TRBJ2-2, with 9 bases aligning to TRBD1. The CDR3 end lies 3 residues beyond the end of the read and is filled in from the germline J gene. Germline values: CDR1 MRHNA, CDR2 SNTAGT. The CDR3 has 15 amino acids.

A remark on this clone: The read gets to within 3 residues of the CDR3 end, and the germline J gene fills in the rest. The chain joins TRBV30 to TRBJ1-3; no reliable D call. The germline V gene has CDR1 GTSNPN and CDR2 SVGIG (reference sequence). Trimming removed 4 bases from V and 0 bases from J, with 7 bases in between. This CDR3 region has 13 residues. CDR3 amino acids: CAWTTSSGNTIYF. The covered CDR3 bases are TGTGCCTGGACGACAAGCTCTGGAAACACC. The full variable domain, rest sourced from reference TRBV30 and TRBJ1-3, is SQTIHQWPATLVQPVGSPLSLECTVEGTSNPNLYWYRQAAGRGLQLLFYSVGIGQISSEVPQNLSASRPQDRQFILSSKKLLLSDSGFYLCAWTTSSGNTIYFGEGSWLTVV.

In the case of this clone: Read sequence stops 3 residues before the CDR3 end, and the germline J gene provides the missing end. This rearrangement joins TRBV2 to TRBJ2-2, with a weak D call TRBD2 (7 bases). This CDR3 comprises 12 residues. The germline CDR1 and CDR2 sequences are SNHLY and FYNNEI. The CDR3 is CASNRAGEKLFF. Partial CDR3 DNA: TGTGCCAGCAACAGGGCGGGGGAAAAG.

This CDR3 reads CASSRDSQRGYTF. Incomplete CDR3 DNA: TGTGCCAGCAGCCGGGACAGCCAGAGGGGC. The chain recombines TRBV7-9 with TRBJ1-2; the match to TRBD1 covers 7 bases. The read stops 3 residues short of the end of the CDR3; the missing end is completed from the germline J gene. Germline V lookup: CDR1 SEHNR, CDR2 FQNEAQ (reference sequence). The CDR3 covers 13 residues. Full variable domain (missing parts from reference TRBV7-9 and TRBJ1-2): DTGVSQNPRHKITKRGQNVTFRCDPISEHNRLYWYRQTLGQGPEFLTYFQNEAQLEKSRLLSDRFSAERPKGSFSTLEIQRTEQGDSAMYLCASSRDSQRGYTFGSGTRLTVV.

Concerning this clone itself: The read finishes 3 residues shy of the CDR3 end, and the germline J gene is used to complete it. The chain is built from TRBV2 and TRBJ2-3, with 7 nucleotides matching TRBD2. The ends lost 8 bases at V and 2 bases at J; junction bases unmatched: 4. CDR1 and CDR2 from the germline V gene are SNHLY and FYNNEI. The CDR3 contains 13 residues. Incomplete CDR3 DNA: TGTGCCAGCGCGGGGGAGACCACAGATACG. Residues: CASAGETTDT. In full, the CDR3 is CASAGETTDTQYF.

CDR3 residues: CASSPPTGNDYTF. The covered CDR3 bases are TGTGCCAGCTCACCACCAACGGGGAATGAC. The chain uses TRBV18 and TRBJ1-2, with no clear D. The sequence runs out 3 residues before the end of the CDR3; the remainder is reconstructed from the germline J gene. Germline-derived CDR1 and CDR2 are KGHSH and LQKENI. This CDR3 spans 13 amino acids.

Notes on this clone: The CDR3 is cut off 3 residues early in the read; its end comes from the germline J gene. The chain links TRBV5-1 to TRBJ2-5, with 12 nucleotides matching TRBD2. Germline V lookup: CDR1 SGHRS, CDR2 YFSETQ. Trimming at V came to 4 bases and at J to 1 base, leaving 2 bases not matched to a gene. CDR3 size: 15 residues. The sequenced CDR3 bases are TGCGCCAGCAGCCGGGGACTAGCGGGCCAAGAGACC. Its protein is CASSRGLAGQET. The entire CDR3 is CASSRGLAGQETQYF.

With regard to this clone: The read ends 3 residues early relative to the CDR3; the germline J gene fills the gap. The chain joins TRBV29-1 to TRBJ1-1, with 7 nucleotides matching TRBD1. In germline, CDR1 is SQVTM, CDR2 ANQGSEA. The J segment lost 5 bases and the V segment lost 4 bases, leaving 13 bases of the junction unmatched. This CDR3 spans 15 amino acids. The covered CDR3 bases are TGCAGCGTTGTGGAGGGGGCGAGACTAGGAACTGAA. This codes for CSVVEGARLGTE. The entire CDR3 is CSVVEGARLGTEAFF.